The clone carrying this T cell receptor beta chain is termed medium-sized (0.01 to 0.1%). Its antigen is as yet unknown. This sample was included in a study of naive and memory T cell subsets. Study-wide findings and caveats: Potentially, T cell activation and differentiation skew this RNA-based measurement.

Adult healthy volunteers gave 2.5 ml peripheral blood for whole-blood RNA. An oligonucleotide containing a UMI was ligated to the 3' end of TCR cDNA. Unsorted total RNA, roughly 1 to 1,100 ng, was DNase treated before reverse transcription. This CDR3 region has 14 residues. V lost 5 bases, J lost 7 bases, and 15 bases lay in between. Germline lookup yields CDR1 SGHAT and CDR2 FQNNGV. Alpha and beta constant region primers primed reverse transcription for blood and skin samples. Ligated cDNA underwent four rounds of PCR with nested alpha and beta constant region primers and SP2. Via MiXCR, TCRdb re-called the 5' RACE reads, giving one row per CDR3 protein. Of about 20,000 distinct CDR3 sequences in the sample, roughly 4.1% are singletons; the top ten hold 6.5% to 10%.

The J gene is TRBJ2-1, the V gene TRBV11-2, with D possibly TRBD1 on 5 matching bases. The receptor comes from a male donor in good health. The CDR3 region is CASSARQNLNEQFF. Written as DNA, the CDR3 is TGTGCCAGCAGCGCACGACAGAATCTAAATGAGCAGTTCTTC.